Shown below are 15 T cell receptor beta chains from a single sample sequenced in a study of blood T cell repertoires in COVID-19 (dated by TCRdb to the early 2020s). Libraries came from the immunoSEQ multiplex PCR assay. This is the immuneACCESS table as TCRdb keeps it, with only in-frame sequences that have V and J called. A part of the clones is gone; compared with another copy, unresolved V genes explain less than half, and the rest is unexplained. In all, the sample holds 35,000 to 55,000 clones, and about 90% of those were seen once. 4.5% to 6% of the sample rests with the top ten. Sequencing was done on a sample of peripheral blood. These TCRs come from a human donor in a cohort sampled during active COVID-19.

This chain uses TRBV11-2 with TRBJ2-1, with 8 positions matching TRBD2. The CDR3 contains 14 residues. Germline V gives CDR1 SGHAT, CDR2 FQNNGV. Germline trimming cut 5 bases from V and 3 bases from J; bases unmatched to any gene: 3. CDR3 DNA: TGTGCCAGCAGCACGGGACTAGTCTACAATGAGCAGTTCTTC. Protein: CASSTGLVYNEQFF.

The chain couples TRBV7-9 to TRBJ1-1, with 9 bases matching TRBD1. The CDR3 runs 14 residues. Germline V gene sequence: CDR1 SEHNR, CDR2 FQNEAQ (reference sequence). With 6 bases clipped from V and 7 bases from J, the junction kept 9 bases outside the gene matches. The CDR3 nucleotides are TGTGCCAGCAGAGCCACAGGGGGCGTTTATGAAGCTTTCTTT. Its translation is CASRATGGVYEAFF.

The chain has TRBV6-5 and TRBJ2-7, with a possible D match to TRBD1 (5 bases). Trimming took 6 bases from V and 6 from J, leaving 12 bases between them. Looked up from germline, CDR1 is MNHEY and CDR2 is SVGAGI. The CDR3 runs 12 residues. CDR3 in amino acids: CASRTLTGEQYF. CDR3 bases: TGTGCCAGCAGAACACTCACAGGCGAGCAGTACTTC.

This sequence joins TRBV6-2 or TRBV6-3 and TRBJ2-1; 11 bases are shared with TRBD2. Germline CDR1 is MNHEY and CDR2 is SVGEGT. J gave up 7 bases and V 5 bases, and 1 base lay outside the gene matches. This CDR3 is 13 amino acids long. DNA of the CDR3: TGTGCCAGCAGTCGACTAGCGGGGAATGAGCAGTTCTTC. This sequence encodes CASSRLAGNEQFF.

This clone was picked up a small number of times. V gene TRBV7-3 combines with J gene TRBJ2-1, with TRBD2 identical over 9 bases. The CDR3 has 16 residues. Germline V gene sequence: CDR1 SGHTA, CDR2 FQGTGA. Germline trimming cut 1 base from V and 7 bases from J; bases unmatched to any gene: 8. The CDR3, as DNA: TGTGCCAGCAGCTTAATTTGGCGGGAGGGCAATAATGAGCAGTTCTTC. Protein: CASSLIWREGNNEQFF.

This clone was counted a single time. Additional DNA sequences in this sample encode the identical CDR3. The CDR3 bases are TGTGCCAGCAGGGGGCTAGCGGGAGGTAGGGATACGCAGTATTTT. It yields the protein CASRGLAGGRDTQYF. The rearrangement joins TRBV7-2 to TRBJ2-3; 11 nucleotides match TRBD2. The CDR3 is 15 residues long. The germline CDR1 and CDR2 sequences are SGHTA and FQGNSA. Trimming at V came to 6 bases and at J to 6 bases, leaving 8 bases not matched to a gene.

The chain links TRBV2 to TRBJ2-7; D is unclear. V lost 0 bases, J lost 1 base, and 4 bases lay in between. This CDR3 is 13 amino acids long. Germline V CDR1 and CDR2: SNHLY, FYNNEI. CDR3 sequence reads: CASSEAVSYEQYF. CDR3 bases: TGTGCCAGCAGTGAAGCCGTGTCCTACGAGCAGTACTTC. Supplemented by reference TRBV2 and TRBJ2-7, the full variable domain reads EPEVTQTPSHQVTQMGQEVILRCVPISNHLYFYWYRQILGQKVEFLVSFYNNEISEKSEIFDDQFSVERPDGSNFTLKIRSTKLEDSAMYFCASSEAVSYEQYFGPGTRLTVT.

The rearrangement joins TRBV4-3 to TRBJ2-1, with 12 bases that match TRBD2. CDR1 and CDR2 (germline): LGHNA, YSLEER. The V gene end was trimmed by 2 bases and the J gene end by 4 bases; junction bases not matched to a gene: 3. The CDR3 consists of 16 residues. The CDR3 reads CASSQSGTSGYNEQFF. DNA for the CDR3: TGCGCCAGCAGCCAATCCGGGACTAGCGGGTACAATGAGCAGTTCTTC.

This chain connects TRBV7-9 to TRBJ2-5, with 10 bases lining up with TRBD2. The V segment lost 2 bases and the J segment 8 bases; nucleotides outside the gene matches: 5. Germline CDR1 SEHNR, CDR2 FQNEAQ (reference sequence). The CDR3 extends over 14 amino acids. The CDR3 DNA reads as TGTGCCAGCAGCTTAAGCGGGAGGGGGAGAACCCAGTACTTC. Amino acid sequence: CASSLSGRGRTQYF.

This clone was seen more than once but under ten times. The genes are TRBV5-1 and TRBJ2-5, with 14 bases lining up with TRBD2. V lost 3 bases, J lost 5 bases, and 6 bases stayed unmatched. The CDR3 totals 16 residues. In germline, CDR1 is SGHRS, CDR2 YFSETQ. Here the CDR3 reads CASSWGTSGSWETQYF. The DNA for the CDR3 is TGCGCCAGCAGCTGGGGGACTAGCGGGAGCTGGGAGACCCAGTACTTC.

The chain is built from TRBV7-9 and TRBJ1-2; D gene unclear. Trimming shortened V by 6 bases and J by 7 bases, and 15 bases separated the two germline ends. Germline-derived CDR1 and CDR2 are SEHNR and FQNEAQ (reference sequence). This CDR3 region has 13 residues. The CDR3 is CASSLESPRGYTF. The CDR3, as DNA: TGTGCCAGCAGTCTCGAGTCCCCGCGTGGCTACACCTTC.

The chain uses TRBV6-2 or TRBV6-3 and TRBJ2-7; 7 nucleotides line up with TRBD1. Germline trimming cut 2 bases from V and 2 bases from J; bases unmatched to any gene: 6. CDR1 is MNHEY, CDR2 SVGEGT, per germline. The CDR3 runs 15 residues. This CDR3 is CASSYPRTGAYEQYF. CDR3 nucleotide sequence: TGTGCCAGCAGTTACCCAAGGACAGGAGCCTACGAGCAGTACTTC.

The rearrangement uses TRBV15 and TRBJ1-6, with a weak D call TRBD1 (6 bases). Germline-derived CDR1 and CDR2 are LNHNV and YYDKDF (reference sequence). Trimming removed 1 base at V and 4 bases at J, with 17 bases between. This CDR3 has 18 amino acids. CDR3 amino acids: CATSRGSGAVPYNSPLHF. CDR3 sequence (DNA): TGTGCCACCAGCAGAGGGTCAGGGGCAGTCCCTTATAATTCACCCCTCCACTTT.

The chain employs TRBV29-1 and TRBJ1-4, with TRBD1 matching over 10 bases. CDR3 size: 15 residues. The V and J ends lost 0 bases and 7 bases, in that order; junction bases with no gene match: 5. Germline V gives CDR1 SQVTM, CDR2 ANQGSEA. In nucleotides, the CDR3 is TGCAGCGTTGAAGATCCTAGGACAGGGGGTGAAAAACTGTTTTTT. This gives the protein CSVEDPRTGGEKLFF.

In this sample, this clone turned up a few times. V usage is TRBV10-3 and J usage is TRBJ2-2, with a weak D call TRBD1 (7 bases). The V gene's germline CDR1 is ENHRY and CDR2 SYGVKD. Trimming left V 10 bases short and J 5 bases short, with 20 bases between. The CDR3 loop spans 15 amino acids. This chain's CDR3 is CATQRGTAQTGELFF. The DNA for the CDR3 is TGTGCCACCCAGCGCGGGACAGCCCAAACCGGGGAGCTGTTTTTT.